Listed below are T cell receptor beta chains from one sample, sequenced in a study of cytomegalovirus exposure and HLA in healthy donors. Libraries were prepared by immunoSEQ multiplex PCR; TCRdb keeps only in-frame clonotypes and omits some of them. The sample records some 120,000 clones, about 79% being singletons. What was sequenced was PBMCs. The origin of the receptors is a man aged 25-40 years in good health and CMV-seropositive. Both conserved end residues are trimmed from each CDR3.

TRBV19 ASSIDQGKLTEAF
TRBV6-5 ASSLTGELYGYT
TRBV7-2 ASSLQGGAANYGYT
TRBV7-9 SSSLSSGGLYNEQF
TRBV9 ASSPRQGSQPQH
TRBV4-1 ASSQAPGQGGVVAYEQY
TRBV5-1 ARPLLASESYRGAV
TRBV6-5 ASSHDSNSNQPQH
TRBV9 ASSPPGEYEQY
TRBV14 ASSPLTGNYNEQF
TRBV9 ASSVGLAEYEQY
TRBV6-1 ASSESWVAGLQETQY
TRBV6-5 ASSYKGQGGPPLH
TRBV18 ASSLQTGYNQPQH
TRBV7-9 ASSLGQIYEQY
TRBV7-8 ASSPNRGEGYGYT
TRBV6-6 ASRHRTYNSPLH
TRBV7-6 ASSLGTSGSNTGELF
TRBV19 ASSIQGDRQY
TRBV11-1 ASSLAPYGTGIGPYEQY
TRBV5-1 ASSRLGRTNEKLF
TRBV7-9 SSSLVSGMNTEAF
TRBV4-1 ASSQDTPGYGYT
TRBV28 ASSHRKGDWNTEAF
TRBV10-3 AISESRVNEKLF
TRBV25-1 ASSEGLAGGPSTGELF
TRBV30 AWSVRQGYYEQY
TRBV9 ASSPGLAGVNTGELF
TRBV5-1 ASSFQDRTYGYT
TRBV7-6 ASSLSSGGMNTGELF
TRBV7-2 ASSARQGSPYEQY
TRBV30 AWSARGQGLANYGYT
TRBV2 ASNSNPFQPQH
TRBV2 ASSEARQTQY
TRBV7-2 ASLSPYREGTEAF
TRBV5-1 ASSLQSNEKLF
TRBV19 ASSIWEGEAF
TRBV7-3 ASSLTASGGAVGTDTQY
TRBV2 ASSDTHAGGYT
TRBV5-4 ASFRPGQLYSGANVLT
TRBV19 ASSIIAGGYYEQY
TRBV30 AWSLTAISYEQY
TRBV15 ATSRDRGYEQY
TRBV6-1 ASSDPNRDRSDQQF
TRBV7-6 ASSFSGGPTDTQY
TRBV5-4 ASSETGVSTDTQY
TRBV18 ASSLGGGRTDTQY
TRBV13 ASSETSGSRADTQY
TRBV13 ASSSDRDEQY